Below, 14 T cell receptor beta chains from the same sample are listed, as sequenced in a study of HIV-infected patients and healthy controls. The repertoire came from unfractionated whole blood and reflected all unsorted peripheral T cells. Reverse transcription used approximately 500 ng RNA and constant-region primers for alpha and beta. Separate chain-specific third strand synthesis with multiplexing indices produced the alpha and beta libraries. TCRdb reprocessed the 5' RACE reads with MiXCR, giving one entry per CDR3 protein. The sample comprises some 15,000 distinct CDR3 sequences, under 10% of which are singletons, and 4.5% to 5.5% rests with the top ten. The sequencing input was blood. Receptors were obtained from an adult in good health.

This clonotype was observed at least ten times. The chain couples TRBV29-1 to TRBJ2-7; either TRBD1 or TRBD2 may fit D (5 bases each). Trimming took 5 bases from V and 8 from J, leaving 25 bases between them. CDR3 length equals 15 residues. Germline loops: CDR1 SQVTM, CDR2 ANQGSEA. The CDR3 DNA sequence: TGCAGCGTTAATGCTCTCGGGGATGGGGGTTTGAAGCAGTACTTC. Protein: CSVNALGDGGLKQYF.

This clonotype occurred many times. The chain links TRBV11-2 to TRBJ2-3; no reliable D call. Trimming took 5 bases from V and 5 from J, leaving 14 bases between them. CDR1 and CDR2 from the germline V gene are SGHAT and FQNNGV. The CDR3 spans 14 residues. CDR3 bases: TGTGCCAGCAGCCTTTGGTTACACGAAGATACGCAGTATTTT. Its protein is CASSLWLHEDTQYF.

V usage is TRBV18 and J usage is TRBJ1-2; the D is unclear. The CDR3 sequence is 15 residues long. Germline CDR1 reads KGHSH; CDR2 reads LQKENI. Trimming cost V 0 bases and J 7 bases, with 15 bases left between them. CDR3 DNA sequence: TGTGCCAGCTCACCACCGTCCAGGTCCTACAGTGGCTACACCTTC. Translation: CASSPPSRSYSGYTF. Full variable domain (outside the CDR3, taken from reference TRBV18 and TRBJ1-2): NAGVMQNPRHLVRRRGQEARLRCSPMKGHSHVYWYRQLPEEGLKFMVYLQKENIIDESGMPKERFSAEFPKEGPSILRIQQVVRGDSAAYFCASSPPSRSYSGYTFGSGTRLTVV.

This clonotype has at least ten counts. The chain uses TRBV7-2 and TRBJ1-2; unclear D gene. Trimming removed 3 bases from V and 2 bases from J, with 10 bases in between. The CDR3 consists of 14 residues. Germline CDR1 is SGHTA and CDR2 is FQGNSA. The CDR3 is CASSFPLLNYGYTF. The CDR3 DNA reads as TGTGCCAGCAGCTTCCCCCTGTTAAACTATGGCTACACCTTC.

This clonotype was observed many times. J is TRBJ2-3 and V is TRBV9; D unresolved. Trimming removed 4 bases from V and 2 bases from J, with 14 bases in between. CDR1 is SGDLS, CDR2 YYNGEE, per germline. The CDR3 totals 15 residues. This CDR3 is CASSPQETYTDTQYF. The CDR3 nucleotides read TGTGCCAGCAGCCCCCAGGAGACTTACACAGATACGCAGTATTTT.

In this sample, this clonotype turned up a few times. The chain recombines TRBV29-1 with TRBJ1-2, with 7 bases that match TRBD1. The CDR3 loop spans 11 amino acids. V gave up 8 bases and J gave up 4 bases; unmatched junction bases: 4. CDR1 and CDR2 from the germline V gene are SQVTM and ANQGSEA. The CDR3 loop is CSIGTVYGYTF. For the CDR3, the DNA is TGCAGCATAGGGACAGTCTATGGCTACACCTTC. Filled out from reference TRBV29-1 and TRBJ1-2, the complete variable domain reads SAVISQKPSRDICQRGTSLTIQCQVDSQVTMMFWYRQQPGQSLTLIATANQGSEATYESGFVIDKFPISRPNLTFSTLTVSNMSPEDSSIYLCSIGTVYGYTFGSGTRLTVV.

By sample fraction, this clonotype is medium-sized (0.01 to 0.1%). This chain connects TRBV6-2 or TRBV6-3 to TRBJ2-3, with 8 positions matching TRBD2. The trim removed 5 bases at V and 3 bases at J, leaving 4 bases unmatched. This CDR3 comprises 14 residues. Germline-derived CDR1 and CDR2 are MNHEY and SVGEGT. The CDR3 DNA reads TGTGCCAGCAGTAAAGGACTAGCAACAGATACGCAGTATTTT. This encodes CASSKGLATDTQYF.

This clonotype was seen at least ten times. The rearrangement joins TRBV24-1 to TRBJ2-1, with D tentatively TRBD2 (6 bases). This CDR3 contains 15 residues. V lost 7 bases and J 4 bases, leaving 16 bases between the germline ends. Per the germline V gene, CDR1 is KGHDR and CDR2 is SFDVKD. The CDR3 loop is CATSPSGGLYNEQFF. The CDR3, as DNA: TGTGCCACCAGCCCTTCCGGGGGTTTATACAATGAGCAGTTCTTC.

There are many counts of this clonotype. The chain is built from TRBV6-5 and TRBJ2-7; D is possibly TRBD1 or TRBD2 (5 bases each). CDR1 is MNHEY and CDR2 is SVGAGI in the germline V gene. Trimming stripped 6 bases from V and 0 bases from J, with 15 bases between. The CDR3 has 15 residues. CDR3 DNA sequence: TGTGCCAGCAGAATGGGGGTAATGAACTCCTACGAGCAGTACTTC. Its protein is CASRMGVMNSYEQYF.

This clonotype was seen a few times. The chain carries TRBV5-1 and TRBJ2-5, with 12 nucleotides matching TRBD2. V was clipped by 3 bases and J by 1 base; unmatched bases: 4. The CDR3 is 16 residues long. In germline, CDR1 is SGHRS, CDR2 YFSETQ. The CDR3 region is CASSSPTSGSQETQYF. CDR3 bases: TGCGCCAGCAGCTCTCCGACTAGCGGGAGCCAAGAGACCCAGTACTTC.

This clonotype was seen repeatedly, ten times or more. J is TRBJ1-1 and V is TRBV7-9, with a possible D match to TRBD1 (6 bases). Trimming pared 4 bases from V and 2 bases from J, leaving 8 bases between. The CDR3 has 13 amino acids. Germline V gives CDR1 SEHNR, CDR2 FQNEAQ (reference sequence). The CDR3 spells CASSSDSNTEAFF. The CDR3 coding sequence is TGTGCCAGCAGCTCGGACAGCAACACTGAAGCTTTCTTT.

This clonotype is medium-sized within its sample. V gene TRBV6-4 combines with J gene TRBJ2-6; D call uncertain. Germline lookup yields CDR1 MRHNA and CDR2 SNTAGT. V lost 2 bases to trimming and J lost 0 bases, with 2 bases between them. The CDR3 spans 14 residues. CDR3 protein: CASSDNSGANVLTF. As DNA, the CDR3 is TGTGCCAGCAGTGACAACTCTGGGGCCAACGTCCTGACTTTC.

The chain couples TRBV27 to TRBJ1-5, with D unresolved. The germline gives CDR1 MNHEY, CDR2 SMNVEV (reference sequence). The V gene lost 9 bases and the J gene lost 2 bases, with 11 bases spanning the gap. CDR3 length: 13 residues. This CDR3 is CASASNRNQPQHF. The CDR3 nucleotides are TGTGCCAGTGCTTCGAATCGCAATCAGCCCCAGCATTTT.

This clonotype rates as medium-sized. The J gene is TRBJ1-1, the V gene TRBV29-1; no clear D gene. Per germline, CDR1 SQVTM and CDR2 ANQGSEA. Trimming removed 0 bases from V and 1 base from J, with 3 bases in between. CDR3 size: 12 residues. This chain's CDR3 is CSVEEENTEAFF. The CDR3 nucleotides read TGCAGCGTTGAAGAGGAGAACACTGAAGCTTTCTTT.